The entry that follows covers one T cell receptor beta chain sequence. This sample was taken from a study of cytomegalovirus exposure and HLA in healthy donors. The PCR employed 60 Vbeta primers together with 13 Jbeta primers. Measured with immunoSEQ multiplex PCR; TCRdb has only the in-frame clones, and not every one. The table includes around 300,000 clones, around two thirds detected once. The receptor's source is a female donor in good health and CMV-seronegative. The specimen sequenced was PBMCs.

The CDR3, as DNA: TGCGCCAGCAGCTTGGATGGGGGGGACTACAATGAGCAGTTCTTC. It encodes CASSLDGGDYNEQFF. This sequence joins TRBV5-1 and TRBJ2-1; 7 positions match TRBD2. With V trimmed by 0 bases and J by 3 bases, 3 bases remained unmatched. Germline lookup yields CDR1 SGHRS and CDR2 YFSETQ. The CDR3 covers 15 residues.